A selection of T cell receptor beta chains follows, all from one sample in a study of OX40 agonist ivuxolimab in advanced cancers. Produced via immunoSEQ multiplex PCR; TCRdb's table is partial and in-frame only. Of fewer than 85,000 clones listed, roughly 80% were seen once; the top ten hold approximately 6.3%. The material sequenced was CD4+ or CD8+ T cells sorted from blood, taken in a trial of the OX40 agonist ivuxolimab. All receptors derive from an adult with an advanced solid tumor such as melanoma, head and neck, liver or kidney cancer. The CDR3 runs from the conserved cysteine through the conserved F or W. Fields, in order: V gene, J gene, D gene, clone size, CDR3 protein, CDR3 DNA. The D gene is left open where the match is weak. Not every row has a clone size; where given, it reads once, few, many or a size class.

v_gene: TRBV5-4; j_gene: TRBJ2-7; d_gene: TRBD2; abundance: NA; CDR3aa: CASSPAGEDDEQYF; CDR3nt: TGTGCCAGCAGTCCAGCGGGAGAGGACGACGAGCAGTACTTC
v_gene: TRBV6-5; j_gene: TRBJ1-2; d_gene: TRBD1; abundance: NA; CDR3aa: CASSYSFEGAFGYTF; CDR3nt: TGTGCCAGCAGTTACTCTTTTGAGGGGGCGTTTGGCTACACCTTC
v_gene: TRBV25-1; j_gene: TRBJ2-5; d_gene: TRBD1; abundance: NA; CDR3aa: CASSVPGGETQYF; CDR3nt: TGTGCCAGCAGTGTTCCAGGGGGCGAGACCCAGTACTTC
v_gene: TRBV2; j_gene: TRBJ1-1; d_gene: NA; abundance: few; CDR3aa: CASSEDGVQDIEAFF; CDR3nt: TGTGCCAGCAGTGAAGATGGGGTACAGGACATTGAAGCTTTCTTT
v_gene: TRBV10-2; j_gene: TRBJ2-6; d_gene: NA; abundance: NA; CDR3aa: CASRRTQGASGANVLTF; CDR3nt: TGCGCCAGCAGGAGAACACAGGGTGCCTCCGGGGCCAACGTCCTGACTTTC
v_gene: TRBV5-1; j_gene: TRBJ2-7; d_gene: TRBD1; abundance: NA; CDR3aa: CASSWQGVSYEQYF; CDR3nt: TGCGCCAGCAGTTGGCAGGGGGTATCCTACGAGCAGTACTTC
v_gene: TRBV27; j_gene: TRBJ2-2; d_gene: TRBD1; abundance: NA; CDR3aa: CASSPYRGRVSNTGELFF; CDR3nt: TGTGCCAGCAGTCCCTACAGGGGGCGCGTATCGAACACCGGGGAGCTGTTTTTT
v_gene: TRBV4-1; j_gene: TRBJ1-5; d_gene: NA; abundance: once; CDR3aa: CASSREGHRPEPQHF; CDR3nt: TGCGCCAGCAGCCGCGAGGGACATCGGCCAGAGCCCCAGCATTTT
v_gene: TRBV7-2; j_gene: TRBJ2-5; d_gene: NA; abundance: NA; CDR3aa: CASSLQETQYF; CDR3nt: TGTGCCAGCAGCTTACAGGAGACCCAGTACTTC
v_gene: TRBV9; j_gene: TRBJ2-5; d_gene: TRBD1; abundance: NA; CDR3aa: CASSVYRGLQETQYF; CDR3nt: TGTGCCAGCAGCGTATACAGGGGGCTCCAAGAGACCCAGTACTTC
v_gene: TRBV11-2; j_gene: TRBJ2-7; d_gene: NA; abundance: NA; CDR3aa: CASSPIGRQRAYEQYF; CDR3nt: TGTGCCAGCAGCCCCATCGGCCGGCAGCGAGCCTACGAGCAGTACTTC
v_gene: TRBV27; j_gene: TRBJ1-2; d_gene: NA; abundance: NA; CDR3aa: CASSPRTSTNYGYTF; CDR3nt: TGTGCCAGCAGTCCGCGGACATCAACTAACTATGGCTACACCTTC
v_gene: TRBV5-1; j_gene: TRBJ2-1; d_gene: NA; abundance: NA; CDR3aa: CASSLALGPPSEQFF; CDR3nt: TGCGCCAGCAGCTTGGCCTTGGGCCCGCCCAGTGAGCAGTTCTTC
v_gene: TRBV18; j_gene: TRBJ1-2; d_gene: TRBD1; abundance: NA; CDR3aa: CASSLDRGHYGYTF; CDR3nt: TGTGCCAGCTCACTTGACAGGGGCCACTATGGCTACACCTTC
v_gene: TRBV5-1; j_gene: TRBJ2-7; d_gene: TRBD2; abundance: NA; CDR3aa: CASSFLAGDEQYF; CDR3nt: TGCGCCAGCAGCTTTTTAGCGGGAGACGAGCAGTACTTC
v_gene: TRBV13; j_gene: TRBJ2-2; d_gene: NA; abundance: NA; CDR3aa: CASRRRDNANTGELFF; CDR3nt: TGTGCCAGCAGACGGAGGGACAACGCGAACACCGGGGAGCTGTTTTTT
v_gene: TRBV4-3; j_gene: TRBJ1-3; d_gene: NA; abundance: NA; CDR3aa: CASSQAAPRSTAGVSGNTIYF; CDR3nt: TGCGCCAGCAGCCAAGCGGCCCCCAGGTCGACAGCGGGTGTCTCTGGAAACACCATATATTTT
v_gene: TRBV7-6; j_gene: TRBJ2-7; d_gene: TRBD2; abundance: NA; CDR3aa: CATGGGIGYEQYF; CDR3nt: TGTGCCACCGGGGGGGGTATAGGCTACGAGCAGTACTTC
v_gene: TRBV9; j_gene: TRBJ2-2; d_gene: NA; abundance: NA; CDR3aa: CASSVGGGTGELFF; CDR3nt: TGTGCCAGCAGCGTCGGAGGTGGCACCGGGGAGCTGTTTTTT
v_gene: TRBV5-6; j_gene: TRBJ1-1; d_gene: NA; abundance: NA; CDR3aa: CASSFRERDTEAFF; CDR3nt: TGTGCCAGCAGCTTCCGGGAGAGGGACACTGAAGCTTTCTTT
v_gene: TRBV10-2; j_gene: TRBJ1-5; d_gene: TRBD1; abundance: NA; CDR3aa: CASSPGGASNQPQHF; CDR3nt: TGCGCCAGCAGTCCAGGGGGCGCGAGCAATCAGCCCCAGCATTTT
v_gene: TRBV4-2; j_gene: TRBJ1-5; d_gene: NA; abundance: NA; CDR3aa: CASSQDLEGSQPQHF; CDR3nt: TGTGCCAGCAGCCAAGATCTTGAGGGAAGCCAGCCCCAGCATTTT
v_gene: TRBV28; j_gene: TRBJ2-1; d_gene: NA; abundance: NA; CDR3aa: CASSLRVLFDNEQFF; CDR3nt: TGTGCCAGCAGTTTGAGGGTACTCTTCGACAATGAGCAGTTCTTC
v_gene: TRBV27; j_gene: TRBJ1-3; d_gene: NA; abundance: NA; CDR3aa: CASSQSSETTIYF; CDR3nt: TGTGCCAGCAGTCAATCATCTGAGACCACCATATATTTT
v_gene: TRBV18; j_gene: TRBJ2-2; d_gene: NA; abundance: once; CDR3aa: CASSLQGNTGELFF; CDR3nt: TGTGCCAGCTCACTACAGGGGAACACCGGGGAGCTGTTTTTT
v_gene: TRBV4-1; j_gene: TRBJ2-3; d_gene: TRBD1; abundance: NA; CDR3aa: CASSQGRTGGGTDTQYF; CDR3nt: TGCGCCAGCAGCCAAGGTCGGACAGGGGGAGGAACAGATACGCAGTATTTT
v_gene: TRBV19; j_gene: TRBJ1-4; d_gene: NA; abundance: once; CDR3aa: CASSPQGRATNEKLFF; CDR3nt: TGTGCCAGTAGTCCCCAGGGCCGGGCAACTAATGAAAAACTGTTTTTT
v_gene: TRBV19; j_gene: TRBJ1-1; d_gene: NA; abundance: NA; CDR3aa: CATLLGTSANTEAFF; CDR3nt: TGTGCCACCCTCCTCGGGACAAGCGCGAACACTGAAGCTTTCTTT
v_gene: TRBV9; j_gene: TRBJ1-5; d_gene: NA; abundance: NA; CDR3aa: CASSPEGSLDQPQHF; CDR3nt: TGTGCCAGCAGCCCAGAGGGCAGTCTTGATCAGCCCCAGCATTTT
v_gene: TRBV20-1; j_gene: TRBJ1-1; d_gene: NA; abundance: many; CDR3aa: CSASPGTEAFF; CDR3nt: TGCAGTGCTAGCCCCGGCACTGAAGCTTTCTTT
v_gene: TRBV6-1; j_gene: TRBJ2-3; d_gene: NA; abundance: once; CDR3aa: CASSEASTEADTQYF; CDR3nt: TGTGCCAGCAGTGAAGCTTCTACGGAGGCAGATACGCAGTATTTT